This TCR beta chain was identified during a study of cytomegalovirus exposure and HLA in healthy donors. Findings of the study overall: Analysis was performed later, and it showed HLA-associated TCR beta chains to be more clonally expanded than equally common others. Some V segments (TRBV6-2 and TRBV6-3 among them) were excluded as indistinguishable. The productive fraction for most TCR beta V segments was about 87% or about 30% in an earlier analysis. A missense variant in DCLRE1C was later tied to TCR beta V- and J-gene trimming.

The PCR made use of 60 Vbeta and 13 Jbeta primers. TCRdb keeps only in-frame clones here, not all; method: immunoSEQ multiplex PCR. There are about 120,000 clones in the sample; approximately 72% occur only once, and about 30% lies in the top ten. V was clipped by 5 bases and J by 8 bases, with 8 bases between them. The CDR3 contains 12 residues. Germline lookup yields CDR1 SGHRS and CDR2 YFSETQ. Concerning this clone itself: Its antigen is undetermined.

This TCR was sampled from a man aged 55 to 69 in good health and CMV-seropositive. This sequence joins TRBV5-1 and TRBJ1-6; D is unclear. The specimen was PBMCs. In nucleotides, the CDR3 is TGCGCCAGCAGGGTCCGGGATTCACCCCTCCACTTT. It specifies CASRVRDSPLHF. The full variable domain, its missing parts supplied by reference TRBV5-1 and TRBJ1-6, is KAGVTQTPRYLIKTRGQQVTLSCSPISGHRSVSWYQQTPGQGLQFLFEYFSETQRNKGNFPGRFSGRQFSNSRSEMNVSTLELGDSALYLCASRVRDSPLHFGNGTRLTVT.